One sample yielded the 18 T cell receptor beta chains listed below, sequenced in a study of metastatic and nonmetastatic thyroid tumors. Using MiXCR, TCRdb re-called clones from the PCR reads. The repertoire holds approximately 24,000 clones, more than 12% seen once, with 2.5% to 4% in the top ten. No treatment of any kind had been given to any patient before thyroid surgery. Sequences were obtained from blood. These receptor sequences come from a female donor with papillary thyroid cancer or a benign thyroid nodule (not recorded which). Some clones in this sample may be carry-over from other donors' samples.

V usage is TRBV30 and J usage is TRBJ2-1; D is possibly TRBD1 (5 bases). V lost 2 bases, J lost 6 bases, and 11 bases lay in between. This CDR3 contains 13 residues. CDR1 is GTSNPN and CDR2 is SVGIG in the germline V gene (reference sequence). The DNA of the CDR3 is TGTGCCTGGAGTAGTGGACAACTCAATGAGCAGTTCTTC. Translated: CAWSSGQLNEQFF. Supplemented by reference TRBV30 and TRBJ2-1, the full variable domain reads SQTIHQWPATLVQPVGSPLSLECTVEGTSNPNLYWYRQAAGRGLQLLFYSVGIGQISSEVPQNLSASRPQDRQFILSSKKLLLSDSGFYLCAWSSGQLNEQFFGPGTRLTVL.

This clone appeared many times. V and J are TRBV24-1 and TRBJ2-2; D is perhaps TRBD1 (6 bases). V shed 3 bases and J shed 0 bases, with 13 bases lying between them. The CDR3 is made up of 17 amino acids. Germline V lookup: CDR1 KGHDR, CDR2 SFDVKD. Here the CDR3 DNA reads TGTGCCACCAGTGATCCAGGGACACGAACGAACACCGGGGAGCTGTTTTTT. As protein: CATSDPGTRTNTGELFF.

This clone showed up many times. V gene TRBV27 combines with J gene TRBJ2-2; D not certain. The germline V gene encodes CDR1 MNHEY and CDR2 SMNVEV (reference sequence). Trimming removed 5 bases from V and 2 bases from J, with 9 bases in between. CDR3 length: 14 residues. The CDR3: CASSRGLNTGELFF. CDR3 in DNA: TGTGCCAGCAGTAGAGGTTTAAACACCGGGGAGCTGTTTTTT.

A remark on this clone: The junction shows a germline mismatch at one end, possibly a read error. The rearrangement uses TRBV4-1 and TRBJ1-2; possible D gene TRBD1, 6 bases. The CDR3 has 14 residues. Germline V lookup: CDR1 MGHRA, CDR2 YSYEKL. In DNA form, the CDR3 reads TGCGCCAGCAGCCACTGTCCAGGGGCTGATGGGTACACCTTC. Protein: CASSHCPGADGYTF.

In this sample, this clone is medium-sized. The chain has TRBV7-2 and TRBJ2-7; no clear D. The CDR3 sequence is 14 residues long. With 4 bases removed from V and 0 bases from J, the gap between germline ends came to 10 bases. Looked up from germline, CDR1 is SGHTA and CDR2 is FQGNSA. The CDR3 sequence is CASSWTASSYEQYF. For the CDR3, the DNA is TGTGCCAGCAGCTGGACGGCGAGCTCCTACGAGCAGTACTTC.

CDR3: CAWSREAGVYEQYF. The DNA of the CDR3 is TGTGCCTGGAGTCGTGAGGCGGGAGTCTACGAGCAGTACTTC. This sequence joins TRBV30 and TRBJ2-7; 7 nucleotides align to TRBD2. With V trimmed by 2 bases and J by 3 bases, 7 bases remained unmatched. Per the germline V gene, CDR1 is GTSNPN and CDR2 is SVGIG (reference sequence). The CDR3 covers 14 residues.

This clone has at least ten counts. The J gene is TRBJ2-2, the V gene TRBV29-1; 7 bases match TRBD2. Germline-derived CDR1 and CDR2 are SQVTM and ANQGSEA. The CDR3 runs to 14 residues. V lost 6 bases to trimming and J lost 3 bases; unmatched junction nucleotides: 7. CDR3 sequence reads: CSVGREIDTGELFF. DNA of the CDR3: TGCAGCGTGGGGAGGGAGATCGACACCGGGGAGCTGTTTTTT.

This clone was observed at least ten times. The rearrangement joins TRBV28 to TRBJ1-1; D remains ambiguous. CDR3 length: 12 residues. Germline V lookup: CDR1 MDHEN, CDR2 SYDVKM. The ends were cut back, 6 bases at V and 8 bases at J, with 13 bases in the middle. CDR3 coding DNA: TGTGCCAGCAGGGACCCCGGAGACGAAGCTTTCTTT. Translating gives CASRDPGDEAFF.

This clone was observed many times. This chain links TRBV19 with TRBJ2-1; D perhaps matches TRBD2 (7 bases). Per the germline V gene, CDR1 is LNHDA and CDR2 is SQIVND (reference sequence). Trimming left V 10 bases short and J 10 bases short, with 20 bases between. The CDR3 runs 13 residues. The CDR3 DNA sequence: TGTGCCACCAGAAAACTAGGGAGGGGGGAGCAGTTCTTC. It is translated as CATRKLGRGEQFF.

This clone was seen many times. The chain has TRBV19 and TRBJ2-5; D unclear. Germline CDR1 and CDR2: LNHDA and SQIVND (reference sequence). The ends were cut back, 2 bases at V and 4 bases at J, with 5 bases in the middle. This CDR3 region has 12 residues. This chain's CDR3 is CASSIYGETQYF. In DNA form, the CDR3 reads TGTGCCAGTAGTATATATGGAGAGACCCAGTACTTC.

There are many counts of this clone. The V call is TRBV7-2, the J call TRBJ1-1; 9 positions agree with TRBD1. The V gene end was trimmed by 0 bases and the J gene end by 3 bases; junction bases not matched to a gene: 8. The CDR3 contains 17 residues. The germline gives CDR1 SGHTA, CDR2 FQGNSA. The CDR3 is CASSLAPYRGRDTEAFF. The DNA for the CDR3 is TGTGCCAGCAGCTTAGCGCCGTACAGGGGGCGCGACACTGAAGCTTTCTTT. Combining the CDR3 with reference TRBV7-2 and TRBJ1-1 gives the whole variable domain GAGVSQSPSNKVTEKGKDVELRCDPISGHTALYWYRQSLGQGLEFLIYFQGNSAPDKSGLPSDRFSAERTGGSVSTLTIQRTQQEDSAVYLCASSLAPYRGRDTEAFFGQGTRLTVV.

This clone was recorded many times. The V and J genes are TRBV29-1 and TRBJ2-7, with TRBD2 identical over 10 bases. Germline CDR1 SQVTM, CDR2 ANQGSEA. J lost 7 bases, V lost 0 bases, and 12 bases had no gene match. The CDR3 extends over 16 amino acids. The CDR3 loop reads CSVEDPQAGGPREQYF. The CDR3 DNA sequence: TGCAGCGTTGAAGATCCTCAAGCGGGAGGGCCTAGGGAGCAGTACTTC.

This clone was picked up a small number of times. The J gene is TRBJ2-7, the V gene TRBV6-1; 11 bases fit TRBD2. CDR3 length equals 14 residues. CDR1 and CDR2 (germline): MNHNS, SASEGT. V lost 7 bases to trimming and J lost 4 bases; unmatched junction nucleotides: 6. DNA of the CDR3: TGTGCCAGCATTCTAGCGGGAGGATCTTACGAGCAGTACTTC. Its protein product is CASILAGGSYEQYF.

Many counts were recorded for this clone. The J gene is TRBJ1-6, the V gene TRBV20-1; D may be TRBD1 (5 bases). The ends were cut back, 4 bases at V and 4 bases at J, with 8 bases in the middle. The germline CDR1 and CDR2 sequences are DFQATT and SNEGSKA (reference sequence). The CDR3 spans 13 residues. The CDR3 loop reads CSANRQYNSPLHF. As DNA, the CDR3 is TGCAGTGCTAACCGACAGTATAATTCACCCCTCCACTTT.

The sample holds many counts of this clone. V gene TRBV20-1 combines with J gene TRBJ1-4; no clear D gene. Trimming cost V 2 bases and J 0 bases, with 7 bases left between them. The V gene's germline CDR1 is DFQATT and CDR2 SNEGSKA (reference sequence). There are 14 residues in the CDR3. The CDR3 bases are TGCAGTGCTAGACGGGGAGCAACTAATGAAAAACTGTTTTTT. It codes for CSARRGATNEKLFF.

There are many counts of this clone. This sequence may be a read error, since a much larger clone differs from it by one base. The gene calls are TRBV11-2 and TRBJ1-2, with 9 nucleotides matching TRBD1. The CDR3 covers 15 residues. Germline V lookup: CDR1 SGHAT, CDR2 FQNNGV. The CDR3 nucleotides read TGTGCCAGCAGCGCCGAGACAGGGGGGCACTATAGCTACACCTTC. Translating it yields CASSAETGGHYSYTF. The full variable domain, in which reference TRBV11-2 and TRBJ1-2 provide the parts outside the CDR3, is EAGVAQSPRYKIIEKRQSVAFWCNPISGHATLYWYQQILGQGPKLLIQFQNNGVVDDSQLPKDRFSAERLKGVDSTLKIQPAKLEDSAVYLCASSAETGGHYSYTFGSGTRLTVV.

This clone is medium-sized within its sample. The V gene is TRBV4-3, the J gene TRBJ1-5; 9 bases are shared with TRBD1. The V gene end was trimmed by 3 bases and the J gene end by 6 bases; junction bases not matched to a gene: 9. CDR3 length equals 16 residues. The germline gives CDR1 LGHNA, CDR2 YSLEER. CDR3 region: CASSQDYRGLSQPQHF. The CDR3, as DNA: TGCGCCAGCAGCCAGGACTACAGGGGGCTCAGTCAGCCCCAGCATTTT.

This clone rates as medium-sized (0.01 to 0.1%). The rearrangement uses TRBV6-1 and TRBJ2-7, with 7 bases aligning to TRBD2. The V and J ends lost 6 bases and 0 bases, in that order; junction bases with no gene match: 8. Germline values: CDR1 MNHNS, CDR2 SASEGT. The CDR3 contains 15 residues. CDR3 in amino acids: CASRSGGFSSYEQYF. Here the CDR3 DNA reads TGTGCCAGCAGATCCGGGGGGTTCAGCTCCTACGAGCAGTACTTC.